This is a list of T cell receptor beta chains from one sample in a study of cytotoxic CD8 clonotypes in ibrutinib-treated CLL. Using immunoSEQ multiplex PCR, the repertoire was profiled, and TCRdb retains in-frame clones only, with some absent. The sample shows about 250,000 clones, around three quarters of them seen only once. The sequencing here drew on PBMCs, taken after 24 months of ibrutinib treatment. These receptors came from a human donor with chronic lymphocytic leukemia. Each CDR3 is given with its conserved first and last residue. D genes are given only for firm matches. Expanded clones get a size class; other rows say once, few or many, or leave the size out.

CDR3 length	clone size	V gene	J gene	D gene	CDR3 protein	CDR3 DNA
15	-	TRBV18	TRBJ2-1	TRBD2	CASSQKREGLNEQFF	TGTGCCAGCTCTCAAAAGCGGGAGGGCCTAAATGAGCAGTTCTTC
15	-	TRBV2	TRBJ1-5	TRBD1	CASKQQGAGNQPQHF	TGTGCCAGTAAACAACAGGGGGCTGGCAATCAGCCCCAGCATTTT
21	-	TRBV28	TRBJ2-5	TRBD2	CASSLGTETGTSGRAQETQYF	TGTGCCAGCAGTCTGGGGACGGAAACCGGGACTAGCGGGAGGGCCCAGGAGACCCAGTACTTC
14	-	TRBV7-2	TRBJ2-5	-	CASSSLGHQETQYF	TGTGCCAGCAGCTCATTGGGGCACCAAGAGACCCAGTACTTC
15	-	TRBV19	TRBJ1-5	-	CASRGAGNSNQPQHF	TGTGCCAGCAGAGGGGCAGGAAATAGCAATCAGCCCCAGCATTTT
13	few	TRBV4-1	TRBJ2-7	-	CASSDTEGREQYF	TGCGCCAGCAGCGATACAGAGGGAAGGGAGCAGTACTTC
16	few	TRBV18	TRBJ2-7	-	CASSLTTGETSYEQYF	TGTGCCAGCTCCCTCACTACGGGGGAAACCTCCTACGAGCAGTACTTC
14	few	TRBV7-3	TRBJ1-2	-	CASSPGGPGGGYTF	TGTGCCAGCAGCCCAGGTGGCCCCGGAGGAGGCTACACCTTC
15	-	TRBV7-2	TRBJ2-4	-	CASSLAGALKNIQYF	TGTGCCAGCAGCTTAGCAGGGGCGTTAAAAAACATTCAGTACTTC
12	-	TRBV19	TRBJ1-2	-	CASSKDIYGYTF	TGTGCCAGTAGTAAGGACATCTATGGCTACACCTTC
15	-	TRBV11-2	TRBJ2-3	TRBD2	CASSSGLAGADTQYF	TGTGCCAGCAGCTCGGGACTAGCAGGGGCAGATACGCAGTATTTT
14	few	TRBV6-5	TRBJ1-4	-	CASSTSTGSEKLFF	-
12	-	TRBV6-5	TRBJ2-1	-	CASLRDTNEQFF	TGTGCCAGCCTGCGGGACACCAATGAGCAGTTCTTC
13	-	TRBV30	TRBJ2-4	TRBD2	CAWDGTNQYIQYF	TGTGCCTGGGACGGGACTAATCAGTACATTCAGTACTTC
14	-	TRBV7-3	TRBJ2-7	-	CASSFRDPYYEQYF	TGTGCCAGCAGCTTTAGGGACCCCTACTACGAGCAGTACTTC
15	-	TRBV18	TRBJ2-1	-	CASSPSVGPGNEQFF	TGTGCCAGCTCACCGTCGGTAGGGCCGGGGAATGAGCAGTTCTTC
12	-	TRBV7-8	TRBJ2-1	-	CASSLAGREQFF	TGTGCCAGCAGCTTAGCTGGACGAGAGCAGTTCTTC
14	-	TRBV2	TRBJ2-5	TRBD2	CASKRGGGQETQYF	TGTGCCAGCAAACGCGGCGGGGGGCAAGAGACCCAGTACTTC
15	-	TRBV5-1	TRBJ1-2	-	CASSPERSGFYGYTF	TGCGCCAGCAGCCCAGAACGCAGTGGGTTCTATGGCTACACCTTC
14	-	TRBV28	TRBJ1-3	-	CASSFQGSGNTIYF	TGTGCCAGCAGTTTTCAAGGTTCTGGAAACACCATATATTTT
15	-	TRBV9	TRBJ1-4	-	CASSVASWSWEKLFF	TGTGCCAGCAGCGTAGCGTCCTGGAGTTGGGAAAAACTGTTTTTT
13	-	TRBV6-4	TRBJ2-7	-	CASSDLTKREQYF	TGTGCCAGCAGTGACCTGACCAAGAGGGAGCAGTACTTC
17	-	TRBV11-2	TRBJ1-2	-	CASSLADGGTFNYGYTF	TGTGCCAGCAGCTTAGCTGACGGCGGAACCTTTAACTATGGCTACACCTTC
16	-	TRBV9	TRBJ2-7	TRBD2	CASSATLLAGVYEQYF	TGTGCCAGCAGCGCCACCTTACTAGCGGGAGTTTACGAGCAGTACTTC
13	few	TRBV11-2	TRBJ2-7	-	CASRGPQSYEQYF	TGTGCCAGCAGAGGTCCCCAGTCCTACGAGCAGTACTTC
15	-	TRBV30	TRBJ2-7	-	CAWKFSGINSYEQYF	TGTGCCTGGAAGTTCTCGGGTATCAACTCCTACGAGCAGTACTTC
15	-	TRBV6-5	TRBJ2-1	-	CASSYFGGSLNEQFF	TGTGCCAGCAGTTACTTTGGCGGGTCACTCAATGAGCAGTTCTTC
19	-	TRBV11-2	TRBJ2-1	-	CASRVKNPVGVTRGDEQFF	TGTGCCAGCAGGGTCAAGAATCCGGTAGGGGTTACTCGGGGTGATGAGCAGTTCTTC
17	-	TRBV27	TRBJ2-1	-	CASSLTPSWETYNEQFF	TGTGCCAGCAGTTTGACCCCTAGCTGGGAAACCTACAATGAGCAGTTCTTC
17	-	TRBV4-1	TRBJ2-7	TRBD2	CASSHHMTSGYLYEQYF	TGCGCCAGCAGCCACCACATGACTAGCGGATACCTCTACGAGCAGTACTTC
13	-	TRBV27	TRBJ2-7	TRBD1	CASSRRTGPEQYF	TGTGCCAGCAGTCGAAGGACAGGGCCCGAGCAGTACTTC
15	-	TRBV5-6	TRBJ2-3	-	CASSVGVSTTDTQYF	TGTGCCAGCAGCGTGGGGGTATCAACCACAGATACGCAGTATTTT
16	-	TRBV9	TRBJ2-4	-	CASSVDIGGSQNIQYF	TGTGCCAGCAGCGTGGATATCGGAGGGTCTCAAAACATTCAGTACTTC
15	few	TRBV27	TRBJ2-7	-	CASSLGGTAGYEQYF	TGTGCCAGCAGTTTAGGAGGGACAGCTGGCTACGAGCAGTACTTC
15	many	TRBV15	TRBJ2-3	-	CATSRDRASADTQYF	TGTGCCACCAGCAGAGATAGGGCTAGCGCAGATACGCAGTATTTT
12	-	TRBV6-5	TRBJ1-1	-	CASTNVNTEAFF	TGTGCCAGCACCAACGTGAACACTGAAGCTTTCTTT
15	once	TRBV9	TRBJ1-2	-	CASRLTWTGSYGYTF	TGTGCCAGCAGACTGACTTGGACGGGGTCCTATGGCTACACCTTC
10	-	TRBV20-1	TRBJ2-5	-	CSARQETQYF	TGCAGTGCTCGGCAAGAGACCCAGTACTTC
13	-	TRBV6-5	TRBJ2-1	-	CASSLGGFGEQFF	TGTGCCAGCAGTCTGGGGGGTTTTGGTGAGCAGTTCTTC
11	-	TRBV20-1	TRBJ2-5	-	CSAQGRETQYF	TGCAGTGCTCAGGGTCGGGAGACCCAGTACTTC
14	-	TRBV30	TRBJ2-7	TRBD1	CAWSRQGISYEQYF	TGTGCCTGGAGTCGACAGGGAATCTCCTACGAGCAGTACTTC
14	few	TRBV9	TRBJ2-1	TRBD2	CASSVLASGREQFF	TGTGCCAGCAGCGTATTGGCTAGCGGGCGGGAGCAGTTCTTC
13	-	TRBV6-5	TRBJ1-4	-	CASSRRRDEKLFF	TGTGCCAGCAGTAGACGGAGGGATGAAAAACTGTTTTTT
15	once	TRBV5-1	TRBJ2-2	-	CASSLDSPNTGELFF	TGCGCCAGCAGCTTGGACAGTCCTAACACCGGGGAGCTGTTTTTT
16	-	TRBV29-1	TRBJ2-7	TRBD2	CSVVGNTRTRTSEQYF	TGCAGCGTTGTCGGAAACACTCGGACTAGGACCAGCGAGCAGTACTTC
17	once	TRBV28	TRBJ2-2	-	CASSPPTPGVTTGELFF	TGTGCCAGCAGTCCTCCGACCCCCGGGGTTACCACCGGGGAGCTGTTTTTT
16	once	TRBV21-1	TRBJ2-4	-	CASSLQRVGAKNIQYF	TGTGCCAGCAGCCTGCAGCGGGTAGGTGCCAAAAACATTCAGTACTTC
13	few	TRBV6-1	TRBJ2-3	TRBD2	CASKSGRGDTQYF	TGTGCCAGCAAAAGCGGGAGAGGAGATACGCAGTATTTT
15	-	TRBV19	TRBJ2-7	TRBD2	CASAETSGSSYEQYF	TGTGCCAGTGCCGAGACTAGCGGGAGCTCCTACGAGCAGTACTTC
13	-	TRBV25-1	TRBJ2-7	-	CASSDRFSYEQYF	TGTGCCAGCAGTGACAGGTTCTCCTACGAGCAGTACTTC
15	once	TRBV5-1	TRBJ2-7	-	CASREVGTPSYEQYF	TGCGCCAGCAGAGAGGTTGGGACACCCTCCTACGAGCAGTACTTC
15	once	TRBV6-6	TRBJ2-1	-	CASSYTAAIGNEQFF	TGTGCCAGCAGTTACACGGCAGCGATCGGGAATGAGCAGTTCTTC
17	-	TRBV29-1	TRBJ2-7	TRBD1	CSVDGDRGLADPHEQYF	TGCAGCGTTGACGGGGACAGGGGGCTGGCAGACCCCCACGAGCAGTACTTC
15	-	TRBV29-1	TRBJ2-7	TRBD2	CSVDTTAGVPHEQYF	TGCAGCGTTGACACTACAGCGGGAGTACCCCACGAGCAGTACTTC
14	-	TRBV9	TRBJ1-5	-	CASSLTGSNQPQHF	TGTGCCAGCAGCCTTACAGGGAGCAATCAGCCCCAGCATTTT
13	few	TRBV19	TRBJ1-1	-	CASSPGHYPEAFF	TGTGCCAGTAGTCCAGGACACTACCCCGAAGCTTTCTTT
14	-	TRBV6-5	TRBJ2-3	-	CASSNGLPPDTQYF	TGTGCCAGCAGTAATGGACTACCCCCAGATACGCAGTATTTT